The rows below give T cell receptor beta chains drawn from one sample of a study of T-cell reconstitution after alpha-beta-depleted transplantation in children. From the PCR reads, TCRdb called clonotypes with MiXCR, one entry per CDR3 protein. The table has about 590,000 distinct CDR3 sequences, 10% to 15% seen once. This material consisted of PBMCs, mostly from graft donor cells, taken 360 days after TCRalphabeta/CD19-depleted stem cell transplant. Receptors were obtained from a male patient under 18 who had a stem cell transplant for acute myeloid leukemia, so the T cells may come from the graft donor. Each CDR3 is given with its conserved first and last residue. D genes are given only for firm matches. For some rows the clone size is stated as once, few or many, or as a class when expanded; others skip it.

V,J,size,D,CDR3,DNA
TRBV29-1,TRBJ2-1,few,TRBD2,CSARREGSYNEQFF,TGCAGCGCTAGGCGGGAGGGCTCCTACAATGAGCAGTTCTTC
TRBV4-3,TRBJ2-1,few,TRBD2,CASSQRAGVEKGEQFF,TGCGCCAGCAGCCAACGAGCGGGAGTGGAGAAGGGTGAGCAGTTCTTC
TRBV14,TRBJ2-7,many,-,CASSQAVGEQYF,TGTGCCAGCAGCCAAGCCGTCGGGGAGCAGTACTTC
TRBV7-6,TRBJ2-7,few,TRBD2,CASSLGPGLAGGTLTYEQYF,TGTGCCAGCAGCTTAGGACCGGGACTAGCGGGAGGTACCCTTACCTACGAGCAGTACTTC
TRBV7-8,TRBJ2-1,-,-,CASSRTRWSVGDNEQFF,TGTGCCAGCAGCAGAACCAGATGGAGCGTCGGGGACAATGAGCAGTTCTTC
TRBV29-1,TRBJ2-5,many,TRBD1,CSAEAGGETQYF,TGCAGCGCCGAGGCAGGGGGAGAGACCCAGTACTTC
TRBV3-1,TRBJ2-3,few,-,CASSQDGRRRDTQYF,TGTGCCAGCAGCCAAGATGGGCGGAGGAGGGATACGCAGTATTTT
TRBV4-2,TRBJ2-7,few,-,CASSQGPGTADEQYF,TGTGCCAGCAGCCAAGGGCCAGGCACAGCTGATGAGCAGTACTTC
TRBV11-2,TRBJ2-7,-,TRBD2,CASSLGLRSSGSSEQYF,TGTGCCAGCAGCTTAGGTCTCCGGTCTAGCGGGAGTTCCGAGCAGTACTTC
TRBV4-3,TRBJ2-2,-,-,CASSQKRAKTGELFF,TGCGCCAGCAGCCAAAAAAGGGCCAAGACCGGGGAGCTGTTTTTT
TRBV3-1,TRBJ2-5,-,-,CASSPSIRGENEETQYF,TGTGCCAGCAGCCCTTCTATCAGGGGAGAAAATGAAGAGACCCAGTACTTC
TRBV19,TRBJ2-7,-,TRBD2,CASSFGLAVDEQYF,TGTGCCAGTAGTTTCGGACTAGCGGTTGACGAGCAGTACTTC
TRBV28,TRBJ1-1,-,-,CATLPGAVNTEAFF,TGTGCCACCTTGCCGGGGGCAGTGAACACTGAAGCTTTCTTT
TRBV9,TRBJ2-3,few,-,CASSVAGAGGTDTQYF,TGTGCCAGCAGCGTAGCGGGAGCTGGGGGCACAGATACGCAGTATTTT
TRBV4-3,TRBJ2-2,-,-,CASSQMGPPNTGELFF,TGCGCCAGCAGCCAAATGGGTCCTCCGAACACCGGGGAGCTGTTTTTT
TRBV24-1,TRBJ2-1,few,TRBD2,CATSDPLAGGPYNEQFF,TGTGCCACCAGTGATCCCTTAGCGGGAGGCCCCTACAATGAGCAGTTCTTC
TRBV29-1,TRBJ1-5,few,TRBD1,CSVQTGGAGQPQHF,TGCAGCGTACAAACAGGGGGGGCCGGACAGCCCCAGCATTTT
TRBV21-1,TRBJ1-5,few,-,CASSQGQRNQPQHF,TGTGCCAGCAGCCAGGGGCAACGCAATCAGCCCCAGCATTTT
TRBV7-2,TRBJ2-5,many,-,CASSLGPTQYF,TGTGCCAGCAGCTTAGGGCCGACCCAGTACTTC
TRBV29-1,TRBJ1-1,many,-,CSVRLRYTEAFF,TGCAGCGTGCGCCTGAGGTACACTGAAGCTTTCTTT
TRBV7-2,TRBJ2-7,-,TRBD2,CASGREGPYEQYF,TGTGCCAGTGGGCGGGAGGGCCCCTACGAGCAGTACTTC
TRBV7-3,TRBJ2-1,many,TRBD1,CASSPTGTGVNEQFF,TGTGCCAGCAGCCCGACCGGGACAGGGGTAAATGAGCAGTTCTTC
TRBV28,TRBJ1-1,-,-,CASSPQGQAFF,TGTGCCAGCAGCCCTCAGGGGCAAGCTTTCTTT
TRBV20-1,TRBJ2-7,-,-,CSAISGGAGTLYEQYF,TGCAGTGCTATTAGTGGAGGGGCAGGGACTCTCTACGAGCAGTACTTC
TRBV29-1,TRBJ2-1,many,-,CSAYNEQFF,TGCAGCGCTTACAATGAGCAGTTCTTC
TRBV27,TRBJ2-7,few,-,CASSFMGGEQYF,TGTGCCAGCAGTTTCATGGGGGGCGAGCAGTACTTC
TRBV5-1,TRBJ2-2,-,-,CASSLKRGGGTGELFF,TGCGCCAGCAGCTTAAAACGGGGCGGTGGCACCGGGGAGCTGTTTTTT
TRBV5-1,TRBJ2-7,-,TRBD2,CASSLRLLAGESREQYF,TGCGCCAGCAGCTTGAGGCTACTAGCGGGAGAGTCCCGCGAGCAGTACTTC
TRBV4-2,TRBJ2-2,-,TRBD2,CASSQVWTSGNTGELFF,TGTGCCAGCAGCCAGGTTTGGACTAGCGGGAACACCGGGGAGCTGTTTTTT
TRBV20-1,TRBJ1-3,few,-,CSARDFGPRRSGNTIYF,TGCAGTGCTAGAGATTTCGGGCCCCGGCGGTCTGGAAACACCATATATTTT
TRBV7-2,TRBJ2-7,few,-,CASSPGLDGSYEQYF,TGTGCCAGCAGCCCAGGTCTAGACGGGTCCTACGAGCAGTACTTC
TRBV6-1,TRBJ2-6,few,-,CASSSVSGANVLTF,TGTGCCAGCAGCTCGGTCTCTGGGGCCAACGTCCTGACTTTC
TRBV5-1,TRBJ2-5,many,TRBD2,CASSPPAGERETQYF,TGCGCCAGCAGCCCCCCAGCGGGAGAGCGAGAGACCCAGTACTTC
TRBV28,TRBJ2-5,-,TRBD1,CASSSGTGRETQYF,TGTGCCAGCAGTTCGGGGACAGGGAGAGAGACCCAGTACTTC
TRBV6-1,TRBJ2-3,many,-,CASRTPEPTSPDTQYF,TGTGCCAGCAGAACCCCAGAGCCGACTAGTCCAGATACGCAGTATTTT
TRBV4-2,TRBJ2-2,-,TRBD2,CASSPGLVSPNTGELFF,TGTGCCAGCAGCCCTGGACTAGTCTCCCCGAACACCGGGGAGCTGTTTTTT
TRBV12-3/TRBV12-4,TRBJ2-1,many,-,CASSLDPTGAQFF,TGTGCCAGCAGTTTAGACCCCACGGGTGCGCAGTTCTTC
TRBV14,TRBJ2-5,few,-,CASSQDLVPTGRETQYF,TGTGCCAGCAGCCAAGATTTGGTCCCCACAGGGAGGGAGACCCAGTACTTC
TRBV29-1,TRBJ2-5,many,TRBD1,CSVEDGGTGMGETQYF,TGCAGCGTTGAAGATGGGGGGACAGGGATGGGGGAGACCCAGTACTTC
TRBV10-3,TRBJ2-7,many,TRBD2,CAISEGPSGTYEQYF,TGTGCCATCAGTGAAGGACCTAGCGGGACCTACGAGCAGTACTTC